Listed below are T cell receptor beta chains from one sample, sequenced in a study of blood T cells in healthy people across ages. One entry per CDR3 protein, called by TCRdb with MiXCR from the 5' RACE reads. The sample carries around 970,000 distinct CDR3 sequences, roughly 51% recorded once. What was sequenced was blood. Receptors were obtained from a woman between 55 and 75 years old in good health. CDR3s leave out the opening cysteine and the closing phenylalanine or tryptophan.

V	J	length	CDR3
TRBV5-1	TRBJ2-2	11	ASSWTAPGELF
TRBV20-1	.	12	SASFLEIGETQY
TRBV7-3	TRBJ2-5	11	ASSLRTQETQY
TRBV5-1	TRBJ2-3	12	ASSPTPAEGTQY
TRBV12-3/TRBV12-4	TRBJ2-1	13	ASSFGTSGIGEQF
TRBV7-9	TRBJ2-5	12	ASSFPTVGETQY
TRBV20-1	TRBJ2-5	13	SARGKTSGQETQY
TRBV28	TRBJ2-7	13	ASSSPGSGSYEQY
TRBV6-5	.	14	ASSYSTGPGIYEQY
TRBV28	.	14	ASSINRGRGSYEQY
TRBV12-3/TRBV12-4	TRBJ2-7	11	ASSLKGGYEQY
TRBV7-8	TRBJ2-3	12	ASSFQGDTDAQY
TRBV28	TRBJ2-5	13	AGRGGQGGSETQY
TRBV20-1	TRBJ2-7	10	SARSLADEQY
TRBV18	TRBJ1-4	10	ASSPDREKLF
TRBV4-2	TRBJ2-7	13	ASSQVFEHSYEQY
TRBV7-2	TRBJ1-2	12	ASSLPTQGYGYT
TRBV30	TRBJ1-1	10	AGGQGATEAF
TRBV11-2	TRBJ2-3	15	ASSLGGGLASGDTQY
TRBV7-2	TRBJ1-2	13	ASSLAGQGSGGYT
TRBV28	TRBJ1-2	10	ASSSPIYGYT
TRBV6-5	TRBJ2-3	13	ASSQDRWGGDTQY
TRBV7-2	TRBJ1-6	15	ASSLEFFADRGCVLH
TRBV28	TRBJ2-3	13	ASTKTTGRSATQY
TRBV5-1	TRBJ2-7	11	ASSSLTGGEQY
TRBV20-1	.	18	SARLDSRAPGAIIWETQY
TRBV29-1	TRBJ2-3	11	SVGGTDTDTQY
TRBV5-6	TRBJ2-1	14	ASSVAGVRGVHEQF
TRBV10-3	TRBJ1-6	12	AISAQGRRSPLH
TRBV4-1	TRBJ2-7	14	ASSDPPLVRAYEQY
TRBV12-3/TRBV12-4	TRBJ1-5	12	ASSVQGGNQPQH